This T cell receptor (beta chain) was captured in a study of spatial heterogeneity in lung cancer. Study information: TCR transcript abundance in tumor regions was strongly correlated with the T cell module score obtained from matched bulk RNA-seq.

Unique molecular identifiers, one per molecule, were present on every TCR cDNA molecule. Each CDR3 protein gets one entry after TCRdb re-called the 5' RACE reads with MiXCR. Of 7,500 to 10,000 distinct CDR3 sequences in the sample, around half were seen once. On this clonotype itself: Antigen specificity is unknown.

Study-wide findings and caveats: How many expanded intratumoral alpha and beta TCRs were present tracked the tumor mutation count, which was a count of nonsynonymous mutations. Ubiquitous nonsynonymous mutations were tracked by counts of ubiquitous expanded TCRs, and regional ones by counts of regional expanded TCRs.

This sample's time point: sample taken at primary tumor resection. Germline CDR1 MDHEN, CDR2 SYDVKM. The length of the CDR3 is 15 residues. V was clipped by 1 base and J by 3 bases, with 13 bases between them. The clonotype originates from a female donor with early-stage non-small cell lung cancer. The source was lung tumor tissue, collected at surgery. V and J are TRBV28 and TRBJ2-7; D is possibly TRBD1 or TRBD2 (5 bases each). As DNA, the CDR3 is TGTGCCAGCAGTTTATCCTCGGGGACCAACTACGAGCAGTACTTC. Translated, it gives CASSLSSGTNYEQYF.